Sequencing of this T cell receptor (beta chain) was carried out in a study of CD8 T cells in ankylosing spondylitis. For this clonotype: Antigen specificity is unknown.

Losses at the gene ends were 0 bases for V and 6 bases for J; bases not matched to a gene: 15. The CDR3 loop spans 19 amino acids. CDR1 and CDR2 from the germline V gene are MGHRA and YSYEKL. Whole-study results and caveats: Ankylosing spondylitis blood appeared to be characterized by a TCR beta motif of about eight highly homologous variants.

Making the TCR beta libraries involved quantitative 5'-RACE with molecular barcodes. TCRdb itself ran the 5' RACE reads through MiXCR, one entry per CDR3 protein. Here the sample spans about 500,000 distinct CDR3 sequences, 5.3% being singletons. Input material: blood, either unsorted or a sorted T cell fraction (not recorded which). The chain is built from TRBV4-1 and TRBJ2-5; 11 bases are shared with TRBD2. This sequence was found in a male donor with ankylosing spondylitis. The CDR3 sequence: CASSQEAVGSGGAGKTQYF. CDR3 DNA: TGCGCCAGCAGCCAAGAAGCCGTGGGTAGCGGGGGGGCCGGGAAGACCCAGTACTTC.